Included here is one T cell receptor beta chain sequence, with context. From germline, CDR1 is SNHLY and CDR2 FYNNEI. The CDR3 consists of 15 residues. V shed 7 bases and J shed 0 bases, with 10 bases lying between them. Using immunoSEQ multiplex PCR, the repertoire was profiled, and TCRdb retains in-frame clones only, with some absent. The table lists 100,000 or so clones, 70% to 90% of them singletons. The data were obtained in a study of OX40 agonist ivuxolimab in advanced cancers. Study in general: Patients got intravenous ivuxolimab at 0.01 to 10 mg/kg every 2 weeks.

The source was CD4+ or CD8+ T cells sorted from blood, collected in a trial of the OX40 agonist ivuxolimab. This receptor was taken from an adult with an advanced solid tumor such as melanoma, head and neck, liver or kidney cancer. The rearrangement joins TRBV2 to TRBJ1-6; no firm D call. CDR3: CASKDEGSYNSPLHF. The CDR3 nucleotides are TGTGCCAGCAAGGACGAGGGCTCCTATAATTCACCCCTCCACTTT.